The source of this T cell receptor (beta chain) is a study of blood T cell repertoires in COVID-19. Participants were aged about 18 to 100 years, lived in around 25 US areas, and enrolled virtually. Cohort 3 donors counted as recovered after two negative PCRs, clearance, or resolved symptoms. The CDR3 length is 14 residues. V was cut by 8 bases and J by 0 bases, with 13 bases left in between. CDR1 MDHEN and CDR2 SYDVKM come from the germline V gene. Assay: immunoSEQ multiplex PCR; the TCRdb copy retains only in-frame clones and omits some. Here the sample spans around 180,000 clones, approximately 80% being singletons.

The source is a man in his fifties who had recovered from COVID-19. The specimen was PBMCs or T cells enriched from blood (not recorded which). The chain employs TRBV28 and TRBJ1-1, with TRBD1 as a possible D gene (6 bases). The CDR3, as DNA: TGTGCCAGCCACACGACAGGACTGAACACTGAAGCTTTCTTT. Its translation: CASHTTGLNTEAFF.